The rows below give T cell receptor beta chains drawn from one sample of a study of cytomegalovirus exposure and HLA in healthy donors. Assay used: immunoSEQ multiplex PCR; TCRdb lists only in-frame clones, some missing. The sample gives 160,000 or so clones, nearly 80% of which show up once; 8.5% to 10% is in the top ten. The specimen was PBMCs. These receptors were collected from a man in his late teens or twenties in good health and CMV-seropositive. Each CDR3 is given with its conserved first and last residue. The D gene is left open where the match is weak. Only part of the rows carry a size: once, few, many, or a class if the clone is expanded.

D	V	size	length	J	CDR3	DNA
TRBD2	TRBV7-6	-	22	TRBJ2-1	CASSLYQSRGLAGERAGNEQFF	TGTGCCAGCAGCTTATATCAATCCAGGGGACTAGCGGGGGAAAGGGCGGGGAATGAGCAGTTCTTC
TRBD1	TRBV11-2	-	16	TRBJ2-5	CASSLSLTTRGETQYF	TGTGCCAGCAGCTTAAGCTTGACAACCAGGGGGGAGACCCAGTACTTC
-	TRBV11-2	-	14	TRBJ1-2	CASSLQGWVGGYTF	TGTGCCAGCAGCTTACAGGGGTGGGTTGGCGGCTACACCTTC
-	TRBV7-9	-	15	TRBJ1-4	CASSLVSGLQIKLFF	TGTGCCAGCAGCTTAGTATCGGGTCTTCAGATAAAACTGTTTTTT
-	TRBV6-5	-	13	TRBJ1-2	CASSYGGEDGYTF	TGTGCCAGCAGTTACGGGGGGGAGGATGGCTACACCTTC
TRBD1	TRBV2	-	16	TRBJ1-1	CASSEAVRTGKAEAFF	TGTGCCAGCAGCGAAGCCGTCAGGACAGGTAAAGCGGAAGCTTTCTTT
-	TRBV6-6	few	14	TRBJ2-2	CASSYSAFAGELFF	TGTGCCAGCAGTTACTCGGCCTTTGCTGGGGAGCTGTTTTTT
-	TRBV5-4	-	13	TRBJ2-7	CASSPGQPYEQYF	TGTGCCAGCAGCCCCGGACAGCCTTACGAGCAGTACTTC
-	TRBV19	-	16	TRBJ1-5	CASSIDETARNQPQHF	TGTGCCAGTAGTATAGATGAGACAGCCCGCAATCAGCCCCAGCATTTT
TRBD1	TRBV5-8	few	14	TRBJ2-5	CASSEGQGWETQYF	TGTGCCAGCAGCGAAGGACAGGGTTGGGAGACCCAGTACTTC
-	TRBV12-5	-	12	TRBJ2-3	CASGPSTDTQYF	TGTGCTAGTGGCCCGAGCACAGATACGCAGTATTTT
-	TRBV5-6	-	13	TRBJ1-1	CASSSFRDTEAFF	TGTGCCAGCAGCTCATTTCGGGACACTGAAGCTTTCTTT
TRBD1	TRBV19	few	15	TRBJ1-3	CASSINPGQANTIYF	TGTGCCAGTAGTATTAACCCCGGACAGGCCAACACCATATATTTT
-	TRBV29-1	once	11	TRBJ1-2	CSVDSGGGYTF	TGCAGCGTTGACAGCGGGGGAGGCTACACCTTC
-	TRBV19	few	12	TRBJ1-5	CASRSFGQPQHF	TGTGCCAGTCGGAGTTTTGGTCAGCCCCAGCATTTT
-	TRBV30	-	12	TRBJ1-2	CAWRRGGDGYTF	TGTGCCTGGAGGCGGGGGGGGGATGGCTACACCTTC
-	TRBV5-1	-	15	TRBJ1-6	CASSLATPEASPLHF	TGCGCCAGCAGCTTGGCGACTCCGGAGGCTTCACCCCTCCACTTT
-	TRBV5-4	once	17	TRBJ2-6	CASSFPPRGSGANVLTF	TGTGCCAGCAGCTTTCCACCCCGGGGCTCTGGGGCCAACGTCCTGACTTTC
TRBD1	TRBV7-2	-	15	TRBJ1-2	CASSPGTGSNYGYTF	TGTGCCAGCAGCCCCGGGACAGGTAGTAACTATGGCTACACCTTC
TRBD2	TRBV5-1	-	16	TRBJ2-1	CASSLGAGGFYNEQFF	TGCGCCAGCAGCTTGGGGGCGGGGGGTTTCTACAATGAGCAGTTCTTC
-	TRBV6-5	-	13	TRBJ1-2	CASSDPTVYGYTF	TGTGCCAGCAGTGACCCGACAGTCTATGGCTACACCTTC
-	TRBV29-1	-	14	TRBJ1-1	CSVGVGALGTEAFF	TGCAGCGTTGGGGTTGGGGCGTTGGGCACTGAAGCTTTCTTT
TRBD1	TRBV7-8	-	14	TRBJ1-2	CASSLGGQGGGYTF	TGTGCCAGCAGCTTAGGTGGACAGGGCGGTGGCTACACCTTC
TRBD1	TRBV27	-	17	TRBJ1-1	CASSLRPGFRGHTEAFF	TGTGCCAGCAGTTTACGACCCGGGTTTAGGGGGCACACTGAAGCTTTCTTT
TRBD2	TRBV11-1	once	16	TRBJ2-1	CASSSALAGFYNEQFF	TGTGCCAGCAGCTCCGCACTAGCGGGTTTTTACAATGAGCAGTTCTTC
TRBD1	TRBV6-5	-	14	TRBJ2-7	CASSRDRRAYEQYF	TGTGCCAGCAGTCGGGACAGGAGGGCCTACGAGCAGTACTTC
TRBD2	TRBV5-4	-	15	TRBJ2-7	CASSLGASGIYEQYF	TGTGCCAGCAGCTTGGGAGCTAGCGGGATCTACGAGCAGTACTTC